The rows below give T cell receptor beta chains drawn from one sample of a study of T cell responses to AZD1222 COVID-19 vaccine. Data came from immunoSEQ multiplex PCR; TCRdb stores just in-frame clones and leaves some out. The sample has fewer than 150,000 clones, about nine tenths seen once. Sequenced here: peripheral blood, sampled on day 0 of AZD1222 vaccination. The receptors come from an adult in good health. The CDR3 runs from the conserved cysteine through the conserved F or W. The D gene is left open where the match is weak. Clone size is shown for a subset of rows, as once, few, many or a class of expanded clone.

v_call	d_call	j_call	clone_size	cdr3_aa	cdr3_nt
TRBV6-5	NA	TRBJ2-1	NA	CASRQIGQRGNEQFF	TGTGCCAGCAGACAGATTGGACAGAGAGGCAATGAGCAGTTCTTC
TRBV6-5	NA	TRBJ1-3	NA	CASRRDSAGNTIYF	TGTGCCAGCAGACGAGACAGCGCTGGAAACACCATATATTTT
TRBV29-1	NA	TRBJ2-7	NA	CSVDGQVSGLQYF	TGCAGCGTTGACGGGCAGGTCTCAGGCCTGCAGTACTTC
TRBV24-1	NA	TRBJ2-5	NA	CATSAPPAGAWGKETQYF	TGTGCCACCAGTGCCCCCCCGGCGGGCGCTTGGGGGAAAGAGACCCAGTACTTC
TRBV5-8	TRBD2	TRBJ2-7	few	CASSWGGQAYEQYF	TGTGCCAGCAGCTGGGGAGGGCAGGCCTACGAGCAGTACTTC
TRBV28	NA	TRBJ2-7	NA	CASSSPGRSYEQYF	TGTGCCAGCAGTTCCCCCGGGCGCTCCTACGAGCAGTACTTC
TRBV19	TRBD1	TRBJ1-5	NA	CASSTTGVSNQPQHF	TGTGCCAGTAGTACAACAGGGGTGAGCAATCAGCCCCAGCATTTT
TRBV6-5	NA	TRBJ1-2	NA	CAGQLSGGDYGYTF	TGTGCCGGGCAGCTAAGTGGGGGAGACTATGGCTACACCTTC
TRBV18	NA	TRBJ2-5	NA	CASSPRGVETQYF	TGTGCCAGCTCACCACGGGGGGTTGAGACCCAGTACTTC
TRBV18	TRBD2	TRBJ2-2	NA	CASSPGLANTGELFF	TGTGCCAGCTCGCCGGGACTAGCGAACACCGGGGAGCTGTTTTTT
TRBV7-6	NA	TRBJ1-1	NA	CASSLRGNLNTEAFF	TGTGCCAGCAGCCTGCGGGGGAATCTGAACACTGAAGCTTTCTTT
TRBV3-1/TRBV3-2	TRBD1	TRBJ1-4	NA	CASSPLGKGANEKLFF	TGTGCCAGCAGTCCCCTTGGGAAGGGGGCAAATGAAAAACTGTTTTTT
TRBV28	TRBD1	TRBJ1-1	NA	CASRRGTGGPEAFF	TGTGCCAGCAGACGGGGGACAGGGGGCCCTGAAGCTTTCTTT
TRBV7-2	NA	TRBJ2-7	NA	CASSPSYEQYF	TGTGCCAGCAGCCCCTCCTACGAGCAGTACTTC
TRBV7-6	NA	TRBJ2-3	NA	CASSLASGSTDTQYF	TGTGCCAGCAGCTTAGCGTCGGGGAGCACAGATACGCAGTATTTT
TRBV28	NA	TRBJ1-6	once	CASGKEGWNSPLHF	TGTGCCAGCGGGAAAGAGGGTTGGAATTCACCCCTCCACTTT
TRBV5-1	TRBD2	TRBJ2-2	NA	CASEDIAGGSFSNTGELFF	TGCGCCAGCGAAGACATCGCGGGGGGGTCTTTCTCGAACACCGGGGAGCTGTTTTTT
TRBV12-3/TRBV12-4	NA	TRBJ1-4	NA	CASSLQRNEKLFF	TGTGCCAGCAGTTTACAGCGTAATGAAAAACTGTTTTTT
TRBV7-2	TRBD2	TRBJ2-5	NA	CASSLKTSGSPRETQYF	TGTGCCAGCAGCTTAAAGACTAGCGGGTCCCCGAGGGAGACCCAGTACTTC
TRBV11-2	NA	TRBJ1-1	once	CASSRRTVENTEAFF	TGTGCCAGCAGCAGACGGACAGTCGAGAACACTGAAGCTTTCTTT
TRBV11-2	NA	TRBJ1-2	NA	CASSSPRVSSYGYTF	TGTGCCAGCAGCTCCCCCAGGGTCTCTTCCTATGGCTACACCTTC
TRBV2	NA	TRBJ2-3	NA	CASTPSGTDTQYF	TGTGCCAGCACCCCCAGCGGCACAGATACGCAGTATTTT
TRBV15	NA	TRBJ1-3	NA	CATSRDQGAGNTIYF	TGTGCCACCAGCAGAGATCAAGGGGCTGGAAACACCATATATTTT
TRBV21-1	NA	TRBJ1-5	NA	CASLDQTGANQPQHF	TGTGCCAGCCTTGACCAGACAGGGGCGAATCAGCCCCAGCATTTT
TRBV7-2	NA	TRBJ2-7	NA	CASSLVVRGSYEQYF	TGTGCCAGCAGCTTGGTCGTTCGGGGCTCCTACGAGCAGTACTTC
TRBV28	TRBD1	TRBJ1-5	NA	CASSGSGQGTNQPQHF	TGTGCCAGCAGTGGTTCCGGACAGGGTACCAATCAGCCCCAGCATTTT
TRBV9	NA	TRBJ2-1	NA	CASSVVARTRGDEQFF	TGTGCCAGCAGCGTAGTGGCGCGGACGAGGGGCGATGAGCAGTTCTTC
TRBV10-3	NA	TRBJ1-1	NA	CAISKEPGGDTEAFF	TGTGCCATCAGTAAAGAGCCGGGGGGGGACACTGAAGCTTTCTTT
TRBV10-1	NA	TRBJ1-2	NA	CASSHRLEPGSYTF	TGCGCCAGCAGTCACAGGTTAGAGCCTGGAAGCTACACCTTC
TRBV9	NA	TRBJ1-1	NA	CASSVVDGSNTEAFF	TGTGCCAGCAGCGTAGTGGATGGGAGCAACACTGAAGCTTTCTTT
TRBV3-1/TRBV3-2	TRBD2	TRBJ2-5	many	CASSQDPALAGGRETQYF	TGTGCCAGCAGCCAAGATCCCGCCCTAGCGGGGGGGAGAGAGACCCAGTACTTC
TRBV10-3	NA	TRBJ2-3	NA	CAISPRGAPTDTQYF	TGTGCCATCAGTCCCCGGGGGGCCCCCACAGATACGCAGTATTTT
TRBV10-3	TRBD2	TRBJ2-3	NA	CAIRLAGPDTQYF	TGTGCCATCAGGCTAGCGGGTCCCGATACGCAGTATTTT
TRBV2	NA	TRBJ1-2	NA	CASRGRALPPNYGYTF	TGTGCCAGCAGGGGGCGGGCCCTGCCTCCTAACTATGGCTACACCTTC
TRBV7-9	TRBD2	TRBJ2-7	NA	CASSFLAGVSYEQYF	TGTGCCAGCAGTTTCTTAGCGGGGGTCTCCTACGAGCAGTACTTC
TRBV7-2	NA	TRBJ2-7	NA	CASSPDIYEQYF	TGTGCCAGCAGCCCCGACATCTACGAGCAGTACTTC
TRBV24-1	NA	TRBJ2-1	NA	CATSDFEGRAYNEQFF	TGTGCCACCAGTGATTTCGAGGGCCGAGCCTACAATGAGCAGTTCTTC
TRBV19	NA	TRBJ2-3	NA	CASSSPRERGTDTQYF	TGTGCCAGTAGTTCCCCCCGGGAGCGGGGCACAGATACGCAGTATTTT
TRBV6-2/TRBV6-3	TRBD2	TRBJ2-7	few	CASSYWGTRKPMGEQYF	TGTGCCAGCAGTTACTGGGGGACTAGAAAACCTATGGGGGAGCAGTACTTC
TRBV5-1	TRBD1	TRBJ2-2	once	CASSTTGVNTGELFF	TGCGCCAGCAGCACGACAGGGGTTAACACCGGGGAGCTGTTTTTT
TRBV4-3	NA	TRBJ1-1	NA	CASSQDAALRVRSTEAFF	TGCGCCAGCAGCCAAGATGCGGCCTTGAGGGTTAGGAGCACTGAAGCTTTCTTT
TRBV4-1	NA	TRBJ2-3	NA	CASSFGPTPDTDTQYF	TGCGCCAGCAGCTTCGGGCCTACCCCCGACACAGATACGCAGTATTTT
TRBV15	TRBD2	TRBJ2-7	NA	CATSRDNQGGSGSYEQYF	TGTGCCACCAGCAGAGATAATCAGGGAGGGTCCGGTAGCTACGAGCAGTACTTC
TRBV27	NA	TRBJ1-4	NA	CASSLSPGFNEKLFF	TGTGCCAGCAGTTTATCACCTGGGTTTAATGAAAAACTGTTTTTT
TRBV20-1	NA	TRBJ2-7	NA	CSASKGTLSSYEQYF	TGCAGTGCTAGTAAGGGAACTCTAAGCTCCTACGAGCAGTACTTC
TRBV19	TRBD2	TRBJ2-3	NA	CASSIEGETSGGFTDTQYF	TGTGCCAGTAGTATAGAGGGGGAGACTAGCGGGGGCTTCACAGATACGCAGTATTTT
TRBV5-1	NA	TRBJ1-1	NA	CASSARPRGANTEAFF	TGCGCCAGCAGCGCCCGCCCGAGAGGAGCGAACACTGAAGCTTTCTTT
TRBV4-3	NA	TRBJ2-1	NA	CASSQAGWGGDEQFF	TGCGCCAGCAGCCAAGCGGGGTGGGGGGGCGATGAGCAGTTCTTC
TRBV6-5	NA	TRBJ2-3	once	CASSYSLQGGDTQYF	TGTGCCAGCAGTTACTCGTTACAGGGAGGAGATACGCAGTATTTT
TRBV7-8	TRBD2	TRBJ2-7	few	CASSTTTSGASYEQYF	TGTGCCAGCAGCACGACGACTAGCGGTGCCTCCTACGAGCAGTACTTC
TRBV7-9	NA	TRBJ1-3	NA	CASSLGESSGNTIYF	TGTGCCAGCAGCTTAGGAGAAAGCTCTGGAAACACCATATATTTT
TRBV7-2	NA	TRBJ2-1	NA	CASSTGTVSYNEQFF	TGTGCCAGCAGTACCGGGACGGTGTCCTACAATGAGCAGTTCTTC
TRBV19	NA	TRBJ2-1	NA	CASSMGGGNEQFF	TGTGCCAGTAGTATGGGGGGTGGGAATGAGCAGTTCTTC
TRBV5-1	NA	TRBJ2-1	NA	CASSLGPQNEQFF	TGCGCCAGCAGCTTGGGACCCCAAAATGAGCAGTTCTTC
TRBV4-1	NA	TRBJ1-2	NA	CASSQSEEQGALLTYGYTF	TGCGCCAGCAGCCAATCAGAAGAACAGGGAGCTCTCCTAACCTATGGCTACACCTTC
TRBV2	TRBD2	TRBJ2-5	NA	CASRSIAGAQETQYF	TGTGCCAGCAGATCCATAGCGGGGGCCCAAGAGACCCAGTACTTC